A single sample gave rise to the 22 T cell receptor beta chains below, sequenced in a study of PD-L1 blockade in urothelial cancer. The time point here: pretreatment peripheral blood. The method was immunoSEQ multiplex PCR; TCRdb's version includes in-frame clones alone and lacks a portion of them. The sample has just over 50,000 clones, approximately 77% seen once; the top ten hold approximately 4.3%. The sequencing used PBMCs, collected around atezolizumab (anti-PD-L1) treatment. These receptors all stem from a man between 65 and 80 years old with urothelial cancer.

The genes are TRBV28 and TRBJ1-5; 7 bases map to TRBD1. Germline CDR1 MDHEN, CDR2 SYDVKM. The CDR3 length is 15 residues. Trimming removed 4 bases from V and 2 bases from J; junction bases left unmatched: 5. CDR3 sequence reads: CASSYDRAGNQPQHF. As DNA, the CDR3 is TGTGCCAGCAGTTACGACAGGGCGGGCAATCAGCCCCAGCATTTT. The full variable domain, with the rest looked up from reference TRBV28 and TRBJ1-5, is DVKVTQSSRYLVKRTGEKVFLECVQDMDHENMFWYRQDPGLGLRLIYFSYDVKMKEKGDIPEGYSVSREKKERFSLILESASTNQTSMYLCASSYDRAGNQPQHFGDGTRLSIL.

The V gene is TRBV7-2, the J gene TRBJ1-4; D possibly corresponds to TRBD1 (6 bases). CDR1 SGHTA and CDR2 FQGNSA come from the germline V gene. The CDR3 is 15 residues long. V lost 5 bases and J 3 bases, leaving 13 bases between the germline ends. The CDR3 spells CASSPRWGPNEKLFF. As DNA, the CDR3 is TGTGCCAGCAGCCCGCGTTGGGGGCCTAATGAAAAACTGTTTTTT.

DNA for the CDR3: TGTGCCATCAGTGTCACAGGGAGGGACACTGAAGCTTTCTTT. Encoded protein: CAISVTGRDTEAFF. The chain is built from TRBV10-3 and TRBJ1-1; tentatively, D is TRBD1 (6 bases). Looked up from germline, CDR1 is ENHRY and CDR2 is SYGVKD. The ends were cut back, 4 bases at V and 3 bases at J, with 12 bases in the middle. The CDR3 contains 14 residues.

The CDR3 is CASRSGLEAFF. Written as DNA, the CDR3 is TGTGCCAGTAGATCGGGACTTGAAGCTTTCTTT. This chain connects TRBV19 to TRBJ1-1; tentatively, D is TRBD1 (5 bases). The V and J ends lost 6 bases and 7 bases respectively, with 9 bases between them. This CDR3 is 11 amino acids long. Germline CDR1 reads LNHDA; CDR2 reads SQIVND (reference sequence).

The rearrangement uses TRBV30 and TRBJ2-7, with D possibly being TRBD2 (6 bases). This CDR3 contains 13 residues. Germline-derived CDR1 and CDR2 are GTSNPN and SVGIG (reference sequence). V was shortened by 4 bases and J by 5 bases, with 15 bases between the two germline ends. Here the CDR3 DNA reads TGTGCCTGGAAGGGACTTTTTCGCCACGAGCAGTACTTC. It translates to CAWKGLFRHEQYF.

This chain connects TRBV28 to TRBJ2-3; D is perhaps TRBD2 (5 bases). V shed 5 bases and J shed 1 base, with 13 bases lying between them. Germline V gene lookup returns CDR1 MDHEN and CDR2 SYDVKM. This CDR3 is built from 15 residues. CDR3: CASSPSDGGTDTQYF. Here the CDR3 DNA reads TGTGCCAGCAGTCCCTCCGACGGGGGCACAGATACGCAGTATTTT.

This chain links TRBV18 with TRBJ2-1; 8 bases agree with TRBD2. Germline CDR1 and CDR2: KGHSH and LQKENI. The junction had 5 bases not matched to a gene; V was cut back by 1 base and J by 6 bases. The CDR3 is 15 amino acids. In nucleotides, the CDR3 is TGTGCCAGCTCACCACGAGCGGGAGTATCCAATGAGCAGTTCTTC. As protein: CASSPRAGVSNEQFF.

The CDR3 bases are TGTGCCAGCAGTATATTGAGTAACACGCAGTATTTT. This sequence encodes CASSILSNTQYF. The J gene is TRBJ2-3, the V gene TRBV28; no clear D gene. Germline V gene sequence: CDR1 MDHEN, CDR2 SYDVKM. V was clipped by 5 bases and J by 9 bases, with 12 bases between them. This CDR3 contains 12 residues. The whole variable domain, remainder taken from reference TRBV28 and TRBJ2-3, is DVKVTQSSRYLVKRTGEKVFLECVQDMDHENMFWYRQDPGLGLRLIYFSYDVKMKEKGDIPEGYSVSREKKERFSLILESASTNQTSMYLCASSILSNTQYFGPGTRLTVL.

The rearrangement joins TRBV5-4 to TRBJ2-3; tentatively, D is TRBD2 (7 bases). V shed 1 base and J shed 4 bases, with 10 bases lying between them. The CDR3 runs to 14 residues. CDR1 and CDR2 (germline): SGHNT, YYREEE (reference sequence). The CDR3, as DNA: TGTGCCAGCAGCTTGTGGGGGGGCGCAGATACGCAGTATTTT. This codes for CASSLWGGADTQYF. Using reference TRBV5-4 and TRBJ2-3 for the parts outside the CDR3, the full variable domain is ETGVTQSPTHLIKTRGQQVTLRCSSQSGHNTVSWYQQALGQGPQFIFQYYREEENGRGNFPPRFSGLQFPNYSSELNVNALELDDSALYLCASSLWGGADTQYFGPGTRLTVL.

The gene calls are TRBV7-3 and TRBJ2-6; tentative D call: TRBD1 (6 bases). This CDR3 is 15 amino acids long. Per germline, CDR1 SGHTA and CDR2 FQGTGA. Trimming stripped 4 bases from V and 3 bases from J, with 10 bases between. The CDR3 reads CASSSRGYGANVLTF. For the CDR3, the DNA is TGTGCCAGCAGCTCCAGGGGTTATGGGGCCAACGTCCTGACTTTC.

The V gene is TRBV28, the J gene TRBJ2-2, with 9 bases identical to TRBD1. CDR3 length equals 15 residues. Losses at the gene ends were 6 bases for V and 7 bases for J; bases not matched to a gene: 9. CDR1 MDHEN and CDR2 SYDVKM come from the germline V gene. DNA of the CDR3: TGTGCCAGCAGCCCCACGTTGGACAGGGGCGGGGAGCTGTTTTTT. It translates to CASSPTLDRGGELFF.

The chain combines TRBV4-1 with TRBJ2-1, with a weak D call TRBD1 (5 bases). This CDR3 has 14 amino acids. V was shortened by 4 bases and J by 3 bases, with 10 bases between the two germline ends. Germline V CDR1 and CDR2: MGHRA, YSYEKL. CDR3 region: CASSPTQGYNEQFF. The CDR3 DNA sequence: TGCGCCAGCAGCCCGACCCAGGGCTACAATGAGCAGTTCTTC.

The CDR3: CASSQRASGSYEQYF. CDR3 bases: TGTGCCAGCAGCCAAAGGGCTAGCGGTTCCTACGAGCAGTACTTC. The V call is TRBV16, the J call TRBJ2-7; the match to TRBD2 covers 7 bases. The V segment lost 2 bases and the J segment 1 base; nucleotides outside the gene matches: 5. CDR3 size: 15 residues. Germline values: CDR1 KGHSY, CDR2 FQNENV.

The chain couples TRBV30 to TRBJ1-1, with D unresolved. V lost 4 bases, J lost 3 bases, and 15 bases lay in between. Germline V CDR1 and CDR2: GTSNPN, SVGIG (reference sequence). The CDR3 spans 14 residues. CDR3 coding DNA: TGTGCCTGGAATTCCGGCCCGGCGGACACTGAAGCTTTCTTT. This gives the protein CAWNSGPADTEAFF.

The V and J genes are TRBV16 and TRBJ2-7, with D perhaps TRBD2 (6 bases). The germline gives CDR1 KGHSY, CDR2 FQNENV. Trimming pared 4 bases from V and 2 bases from J, leaving 9 bases between. This CDR3 has 13 amino acids. CDR3 sequence reads: CASSRPGAYEQYF. CDR3 sequence (DNA): TGTGCCAGCAGCCGCCCGGGGGCCTACGAGCAGTACTTC. Variable domain in full (rest from reference TRBV16 and TRBJ2-7): GEEVAQTPKHLVRGEGQKAKLYCAPIKGHSYVFWYQQVLKNEFKFLISFQNENVFDETGMPKERFSAKCLPNSPCSLEIQATKLEDSAVYFCASSRPGAYEQYFGPGTRLTVT.

The chain joins TRBV18 to TRBJ1-1, with D unclear. Trimming took off 3 bases at V and 2 bases at J, with 13 bases between the two ends. This CDR3 comprises 15 residues. Germline CDR1 reads KGHSH; CDR2 reads LQKENI. The CDR3 loop reads CASSPQVPINTEAFF. In nucleotides, the CDR3 is TGTGCCAGCTCACCTCAGGTCCCAATCAACACTGAAGCTTTCTTT.

The genes are TRBV6-5 and TRBJ1-1; TRBD1 matches 7 bases. Looked up from germline, CDR1 is MNHEY and CDR2 is SVGAGI. V trimming: 8 bases; J trimming: 7 bases; junction bases outside the gene matches: 16. The CDR3 runs to 15 residues. The CDR3 region is CASDRDRVKGSEAFF. DNA for the CDR3: TGTGCCAGCGACAGGGACAGAGTAAAGGGCAGTGAAGCTTTCTTT.

In nucleotides, the CDR3 is TGTGCCAGCATCCTAGCGGGCCAGTACGAGCAGTACTTC. This codes for CASILAGQYEQYF. The chain combines TRBV28 with TRBJ2-7, with 8 bases matching TRBD2. CDR1 MDHEN and CDR2 SYDVKM come from the germline V gene. V lost 7 bases and J lost 4; bases outside the gene matches: 6. The CDR3 is 13 amino acids.

The chain employs TRBV5-6 and TRBJ2-5; the match to TRBD2 covers 14 bases. The CDR3 spans 16 residues. Germline CDR1 reads SGHDT; CDR2 reads YYEEEE. V shed 4 bases and J 5 bases; nucleotides not matched to a gene: 7. CDR3 residues: CASSRLAGGRRETQYF. Here the CDR3 DNA reads TGTGCCAGCAGCCGACTAGCGGGGGGGCGGCGGGAGACCCAGTACTTC.

The V call is TRBV27, the J call TRBJ2-2; 8 bases match TRBD2. V lost 4 bases to trimming and J lost 6 bases; unmatched junction nucleotides: 10. The CDR3 contains 16 residues. Germline V gene data show CDR1 as MNHEY and CDR2 as SMNVEV (reference sequence). DNA of the CDR3: TGTGCCAGCAGTTGGGGCTTAGGACTAGCCCCCGGGGAGCTGTTTTTT. Translating gives CASSWGLGLAPGELFF.

The chain combines TRBV10-3 with TRBJ2-1, with 7 bases identical to TRBD2. The germline CDR1 and CDR2 sequences are ENHRY and SYGVKD. With 5 bases clipped from V and 6 bases from J, the junction kept 10 bases outside the gene matches. This CDR3 contains 15 residues. CDR3: CAISLTSLVTNEQFF. In nucleotides, the CDR3 is TGTGCCATCAGTCTGACTAGCTTAGTTACCAATGAGCAGTTCTTC.

This clone was seen only a few times. The rearrangement links TRBV5-6 to TRBJ1-1; 8 nucleotides line up with TRBD1. V lost 3 bases, J lost 4 bases, and 2 bases stayed unmatched. The length of the CDR3 is 13 residues. CDR1 is SGHDT and CDR2 is YYEEEE in the germline V gene. The CDR3 reads CASSSGGPTEAFF. In DNA form, the CDR3 reads TGTGCCAGCAGCTCAGGGGGCCCCACTGAAGCTTTCTTT.